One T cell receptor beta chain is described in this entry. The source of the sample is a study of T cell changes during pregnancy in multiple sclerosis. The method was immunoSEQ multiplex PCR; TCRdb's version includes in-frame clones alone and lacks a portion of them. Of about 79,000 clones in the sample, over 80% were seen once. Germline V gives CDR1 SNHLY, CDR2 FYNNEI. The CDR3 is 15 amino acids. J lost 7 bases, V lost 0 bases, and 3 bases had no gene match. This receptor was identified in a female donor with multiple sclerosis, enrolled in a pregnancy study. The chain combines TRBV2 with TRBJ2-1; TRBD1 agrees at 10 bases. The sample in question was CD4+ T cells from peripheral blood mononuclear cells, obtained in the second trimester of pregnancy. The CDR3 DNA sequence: TGTGCCAGCAGTGAAGCGACAGGGGGCGGGAATGAGCAGTTCTTC. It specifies CASSEATGGGNEQFF.